Presented here are 24 T cell receptor beta chains from one specimen sequenced in a study of cytomegalovirus exposure and HLA in healthy donors. Both 60 Vbeta primers and 13 Jbeta primers went into the PCR. The method was immunoSEQ multiplex PCR; TCRdb's version includes in-frame clones alone and lacks a portion of them. The sample's table shows around 70,000 clones. Material for sequencing was PBMCs. These receptors came from a woman in her 40s in good health and CMV-seropositive.

The genes are TRBV6-1 and TRBJ1-2; 9 bases are a match to TRBD1. Unmatched junction bases numbered 5, after V lost 5 bases and J lost 4 bases. CDR3 size: 14 residues. The germline V gene has CDR1 MNHNS and CDR2 SASEGT. Here the CDR3 reads CASSYGQGSYGYTF. The CDR3, as DNA: TGTGCCAGCAGTTATGGACAGGGGAGCTATGGCTACACCTTC.

J is TRBJ1-6 and V is TRBV5-4; TRBD1 agrees at 8 bases. This CDR3 spans 14 amino acids. With V trimmed by 7 bases and J by 7 bases, 7 bases remained unmatched. Germline loops: CDR1 SGHNT, CDR2 YYREEE (reference sequence). CDR3 region: CASRTGQANSPLHF. In nucleotides, the CDR3 is TGTGCCAGCCGAACGGGACAGGCGAATTCACCCCTCCACTTT.

DNA for the CDR3: TGTGCCAGCAGGGACAGGGCCCACTCCTACGAGCAGTACTTC. This sequence encodes CASRDRAHSYEQYF. The rearrangement uses TRBV7-3 and TRBJ2-7; 8 nucleotides line up with TRBD1. The CDR3 consists of 14 residues. The V and J ends lost 6 bases and 0 bases, in that order; junction bases with no gene match: 4. Germline V gene sequence: CDR1 SGHTA, CDR2 FQGTGA.

The V and J genes are TRBV7-2 and TRBJ2-5, with TRBD2 matching 9 bases. The CDR3 contains 15 residues. Germline CDR1 SGHTA, CDR2 FQGNSA. V lost 1 base to trimming and J lost 5 bases; unmatched junction nucleotides: 5. Here the CDR3 reads CASSLGGGAPETQYF. The CDR3 DNA sequence: TGTGCCAGCAGCTTAGGCGGGGGGGCGCCTGAGACCCAGTACTTC.

The V call is TRBV28, the J call TRBJ2-7; the D is unclear. Trimming left V 5 bases short and J 1 base short, with 3 bases between. Germline loops: CDR1 MDHEN, CDR2 SYDVKM. The length of the CDR3 is 11 residues. Written as DNA, the CDR3 is TGTGCCAGCAGTCGGTCCTACGAGCAGTACTTC. Its protein product is CASSRSYEQYF.

The J gene is TRBJ2-7, the V gene TRBV7-8; D possibly corresponds to TRBD2 (6 bases). Germline V gene lookup returns CDR1 SGHVS and CDR2 FQNEAQ. Trimming removed 5 bases from V and 1 base from J, with 15 bases in between. The CDR3 loop spans 15 amino acids. The CDR3 region is CASSPGDGSSYEQYF. The CDR3 DNA is TGTGCCAGCAGCCCGGGGGACGGTTCATCCTACGAGCAGTACTTC.

The rearrangement links TRBV28 to TRBJ2-3; D call uncertain. Trimming removed 5 bases at V and 0 bases at J, with 3 bases between. The germline V gene encodes CDR1 MDHEN and CDR2 SYDVKM. The CDR3 contains 12 residues. The DNA for the CDR3 is TGTGCCAGCAGTCAAAGCACAGATACGCAGTATTTT. Translation: CASSQSTDTQYF.

The CDR3 nucleotides read TGTGCCAGCTCACCAGGGCGCGAAGCTTTCTTT. Protein: CASSPGREAFF. The chain has TRBV18 and TRBJ1-1; no definite D call. Germline CDR1 is KGHSH and CDR2 is LQKENI. The CDR3 has 11 residues. Trimming took off 2 bases at V and 8 bases at J, with 6 bases between the two ends.

This chain joins TRBV2 and TRBJ2-5, with TRBD1 matching 8 bases. The closer fit of TRBJ2-7 to the DNA end suggests the J call may be wrong. Germline V lookup: CDR1 SNHLY, CDR2 FYNNEI. The CDR3 runs 14 residues. CDR3 loop: CASSARTGPYEQYF. CDR3 coding DNA: TGTGCCAGCAGTGCCAGGACAGGGCCCTACGAGCAGTACTTC.

The chain is built from TRBV5-1 and TRBJ1-3; a possible D gene is TRBD1 (5 bases). There are 14 residues in the CDR3. The germline V gene encodes CDR1 SGHRS and CDR2 YFSETQ. V was cut by 3 bases and J by 7 bases, with 14 bases left in between. For the CDR3, the DNA is TGCGCCAGCAGCTCGCCCAAGGGGATGAACACCATATATTTT. Translated, it gives CASSSPKGMNTIYF.

The V call is TRBV6-4, the J call TRBJ1-5; TRBD1 matches 7 bases. CDR1 and CDR2 from the germline V gene are MRHNA and SNTAGT. Germline trimming cut 7 bases from V and 4 bases from J; bases unmatched to any gene: 7. The CDR3 contains 14 residues. This chain's CDR3 is CASNRQGDNQPQHF. The CDR3 nucleotides are TGTGCCAGCAATCGACAGGGCGATAATCAGCCCCAGCATTTT.

The genes are TRBV19 and TRBJ1-1, with 11 nucleotides matching TRBD1. Germline CDR1 reads LNHDA; CDR2 reads SQIVND (reference sequence). The CDR3 spans 13 residues. V dropped 4 bases and J dropped 11; count of bases not matched to a gene: 6. The CDR3 DNA sequence: TGTGCCAGTAGTAGTAGGACAGGGGGCGAGGCTTTCTTT. Protein: CASSSRTGGEAFF.

The chain recombines TRBV7-6 with TRBJ2-1; unclear D gene. The V end lost 4 bases, the J end lost 3 bases, and 7 bases lay between the germline ends. CDR1 is SGHVS, CDR2 FNYEAQ, per germline. The CDR3 consists of 13 residues. This chain's CDR3 is CASSYDNYNEQFF. The CDR3 DNA sequence: TGTGCCAGCAGCTACGACAACTACAATGAGCAGTTCTTC.

The J gene is TRBJ2-7, the V gene TRBV7-9, with a possible D match to TRBD1 (6 bases). Germline CDR1 SEHNR, CDR2 FQNEAQ (reference sequence). Between the trimmed V and J ends, which lost 1 base and 4 bases, there was a span of 14 bases. CDR3 length: 15 amino acids. CDR3 DNA sequence: TGTGCCAGCAGCTTAGGGGGGCCAGACCCGTACGAGCAGTACTTC. As protein: CASSLGGPDPYEQYF.

The rearrangement links TRBV5-4 to TRBJ2-7, with TRBD2 matching over 10 bases. J gave up 6 bases and V 1 base, and 4 bases lay outside the gene matches. CDR3 length: 14 amino acids. Germline V gene data show CDR1 as SGHNT and CDR2 as YYREEE (reference sequence). In DNA form, the CDR3 reads TGTGCCAGCAGCTTGCAGCGGGAGGGCCCCGAGCAGTACTTC. Translated, it gives CASSLQREGPEQYF.

The rearrangement links TRBV29-1 to TRBJ2-7; maybe TRBD1 (6 bases). V lost 5 bases and J lost 1, with 12 bases in between. The CDR3 extends over 13 amino acids. Germline assignment: CDR1 SQVTM and CDR2 ANQGSEA. CDR3 amino acids: CSVRDRRSYEQYF. The CDR3 DNA reads as TGCAGCGTTCGCGACAGGCGGTCCTACGAGCAGTACTTC.

The chain links TRBV2 to TRBJ2-5, with D possibly matching TRBD2 (5 bases). Trimming took 3 bases from V and 2 from J, leaving 16 bases between them. The germline V gene encodes CDR1 SNHLY and CDR2 FYNNEI. The CDR3 totals 16 residues. CDR3 coding DNA: TGTGCCAGCAGTGAGTATCTTCTGGAGCGGCAAGAGACCCAGTACTTC. This encodes CASSEYLLERQETQYF.

The chain carries TRBV14 and TRBJ1-3; D is ambiguous. This CDR3 region has 17 residues. V gave up 0 bases and J gave up 5 bases, with 17 bases separating them. Germline assignment: CDR1 SGHDN and CDR2 FVKESK. The CDR3 DNA reads as TGTGCCAGCAGCCAAGATTTAAGGATGGGAGTGAGAAACACCATATATTTT. This codes for CASSQDLRMGVRNTIYF.

The rearrangement links TRBV29-1 to TRBJ2-3; 7 nucleotides match TRBD2. The CDR3 has 15 amino acids. Germline V lookup: CDR1 SQVTM, CDR2 ANQGSEA. With 1 base clipped from V and 5 bases from J, the junction kept 9 bases outside the gene matches. CDR3 in amino acids: CSVEVSGGDGDTQYF. CDR3 nucleotide sequence: TGCAGCGTTGAAGTTTCGGGGGGTGATGGAGATACGCAGTATTTT.

The V and J genes are TRBV19 and TRBJ1-2; possibly TRBD1 for D (5 bases). V was cut by 5 bases and J by 6 bases, with 19 bases left in between. Looked up from germline, CDR1 is LNHDA and CDR2 is SQIVND (reference sequence). The CDR3 consists of 15 residues. The CDR3 DNA reads TGTGCCAGTAGTCTCCGGGGAGGGGAACGGGATGGCTACACCTTC. This translates into CASSLRGGERDGYTF.

The chain joins TRBV27 to TRBJ2-7, with no clear D. CDR1 is MNHEY, CDR2 SMNVEV, per germline (reference sequence). The CDR3 runs 15 residues. V lost 3 bases to trimming and J lost 0 bases, with 12 bases between them. The CDR3 nucleotides are TGTGCCAGCAGTTTTTTAGCCAGTGGCTCCTACGAGCAGTACTTC. Its protein product is CASSFLASGSYEQYF.

The chain joins TRBV6-5 to TRBJ1-4; TRBD1 might be the D (5 bases). Between the trimmed V and J ends, which lost 4 bases and 6 bases, there was a span of 18 bases. Looked up from germline, CDR1 is MNHEY and CDR2 is SVGAGI. The CDR3 contains 16 residues. The CDR3 is CASSSGNLGGYEKLFF. CDR3 nucleotide sequence: TGTGCCAGCAGTTCAGGAAATCTGGGGGGATATGAAAAACTGTTTTTT.

V usage is TRBV30 and J usage is TRBJ2-5, with 10 bases fitting TRBD2. The tail of the sequence fits TRBJ2-7 better, so the J call may be wrong. The CDR3 consists of 13 residues. Germline loops: CDR1 GTSNPN, CDR2 SVGIG (reference sequence). CDR3 region: CAWSKLAGYEQYF. The CDR3 nucleotides read TGTGCCTGGAGTAAACTAGCGGGATACGAGCAGTACTTC.

V is TRBV5-8 and J is TRBJ2-3; no reliable D call. Between the trimmed V and J ends, which lost 3 bases and 4 bases, there was a span of 6 bases. CDR1 SGHTS and CDR2 YDEGEE come from the germline V gene. The CDR3 runs to 12 residues. The CDR3: CASSSLPDTQYF. As DNA, the CDR3 is TGTGCCAGCAGCTCCCTCCCAGATACGCAGTATTTT.